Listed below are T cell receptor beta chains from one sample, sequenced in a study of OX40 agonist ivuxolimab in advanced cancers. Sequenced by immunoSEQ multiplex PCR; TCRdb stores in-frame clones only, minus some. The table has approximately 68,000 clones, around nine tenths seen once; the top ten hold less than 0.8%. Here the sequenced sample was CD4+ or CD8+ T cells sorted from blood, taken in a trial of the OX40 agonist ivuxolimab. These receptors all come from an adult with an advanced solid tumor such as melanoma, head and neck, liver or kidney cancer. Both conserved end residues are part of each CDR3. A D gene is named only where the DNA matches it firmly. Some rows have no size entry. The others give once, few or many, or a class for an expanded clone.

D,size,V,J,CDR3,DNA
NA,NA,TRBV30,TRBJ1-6,CAWSSQGPRGRSPLHF,TGTGCCTGGAGTTCTCAGGGCCCAAGAGGGCGTTCACCCCTCCACTTT
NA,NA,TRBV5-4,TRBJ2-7,CASSFRGARDEQYF,TGTGCCAGCAGCTTCAGGGGGGCCCGGGACGAGCAGTACTTC
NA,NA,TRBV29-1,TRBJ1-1,CSAQDSYTEAFF,TGCAGCGCCCAGGACAGCTACACTGAAGCTTTCTTT
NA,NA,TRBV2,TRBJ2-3,CASSVAGTSGDTQYF,TGTGCCAGCAGTGTGGCAGGGACCTCCGGAGATACGCAGTATTTT
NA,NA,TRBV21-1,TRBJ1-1,CASSKVAEAFF,TGTGCCAGCAGCAAAGTGGCTGAAGCTTTCTTT
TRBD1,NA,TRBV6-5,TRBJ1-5,CASKLLGGQGPQHF,TGTGCCAGCAAACTACTGGGAGGACAGGGACCCCAGCATTTT
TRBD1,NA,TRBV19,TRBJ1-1,CASSIRRDRGNTEAFF,TGTGCCAGTAGTATACGGAGGGACAGGGGGAACACTGAAGCTTTCTTT
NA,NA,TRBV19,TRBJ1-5,CASRAGGGRHQPQHF,TGTGCCAGTAGGGCCGGGGGGGGCCGGCATCAGCCCCAGCATTTT
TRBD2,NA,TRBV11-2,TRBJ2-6,CASSLGLAGGTGANVLTF,TGTGCCAGCAGCTTGGGACTAGCGGGGGGGACTGGGGCCAACGTCCTGACTTTC
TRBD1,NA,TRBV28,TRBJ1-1,CASTSSEWTGGTEAFF,TGTGCCAGCACCTCCTCGGAGTGGACAGGGGGCACTGAAGCTTTCTTT
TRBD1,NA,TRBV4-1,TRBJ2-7,CASSQEGTGASEQYF,TGCGCCAGCAGCCAAGAAGGGACAGGGGCCTCCGAGCAGTACTTC
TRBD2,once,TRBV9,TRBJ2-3,CASSVDPLEAGESTDTQYF,TGTGCCAGCAGCGTAGACCCCCTGGAGGCGGGGGAAAGCACAGATACGCAGTATTTT
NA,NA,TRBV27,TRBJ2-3,CASGRGGPTDTQYF,TGTGCCAGCGGACGTGGGGGCCCCACAGATACGCAGTATTTT
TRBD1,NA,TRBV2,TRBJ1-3,CASSTGEGNTIYF,TGTGCCAGCAGTACAGGGGAGGGAAACACCATATATTTT